This T cell receptor (beta chain) was found in a study of blood T cell repertoires in COVID-19. Looking at the study overall: Specimens from acute and convalescent COVID-19 originated in the United States, Italy and Spain.

This table comes from immunoSEQ multiplex PCR, and its TCRdb copy is limited to in-frame clones, with some not included. The sample contains about 300,000 clones, 80% to 95% of which appear only once. In germline, CDR1 is SGHTS, CDR2 YDEGEE. Between the trimmed V and J ends, which lost 3 bases and 4 bases, there was a span of 13 bases. CDR3 length: 14 amino acids. This TCR came from a woman younger than 45 who had recovered from COVID-19. The rearrangement uses TRBV5-8 and TRBJ1-2, with D possibly matching TRBD1 (6 bases). The specimen sequenced was PBMCs or T cells enriched from blood (not recorded which). The CDR3 protein is CASSSPQGPYGYTF. Here the CDR3 DNA reads TGTGCCAGCAGCTCACCCCAGGGGCCCTATGGCTACACCTTC.